This T cell receptor (beta chain) was recorded in a study of blood T cell repertoires in COVID-19. About the research overall: Whether acute or convalescent, the COVID-19 samples came from the United States, Italy and Spain. T cells, B-cell-depleted T cells, or PBMCs provided the cDNA or gDNA that served as material.

Generated by immunoSEQ multiplex PCR, the TCRdb table keeps only in-frame clones and is missing some. Among approximately 50,000 clones listed, roughly 80% were seen once. V was trimmed by 4 bases and J by 0 bases, leaving 8 bases between them. This CDR3 spans 13 amino acids. Germline-derived CDR1 and CDR2 are SGHRS and YFSETQ. The clonotype originates from a human donor in a cohort sampled during active COVID-19. Sequencing used peripheral blood. The chain has TRBV5-1 and TRBJ2-7; D gene unclear. The CDR3 sequence is CASSDGSSYEQYF. For the CDR3, the DNA is TGCGCCAGCAGCGACGGGTCCTCCTACGAGCAGTACTTC.